These T cell receptor beta chains were read from a single sample in a study of blood T cell repertoires in COVID-19. Data came from immunoSEQ multiplex PCR; TCRdb stores just in-frame clones and leaves some out. The data show roughly 520,000 clones, over 75% seen once. Sequencing was done on a sample of PBMCs or T cells enriched from blood (not recorded which). These receptors were taken from a woman aged 40-49 years who had recovered from COVID-19. CDR3s include the opening cysteine and the closing phenylalanine or tryptophan. Fields, in order: D gene, J gene, V gene, clone size, CDR3 DNA, CDR3 protein. The D gene is left open where the match is weak. The listing skips clone size in some rows; elsewhere it reads once, few, many or a size class.

d_gene: NA
j_gene: TRBJ2-7
v_gene: TRBV10-3
abundance: NA
CDR3nt: TGTGCCATCAGTGAGTCGACGGAGGGTCTCCCCTACGAGCAGTACTTC
CDR3aa: CAISESTEGLPYEQYF

d_gene: TRBD1
j_gene: TRBJ1-1
v_gene: TRBV7-9
abundance: NA
CDR3nt: TGTGCCAGCACCCTCACTGGGACAGGCGATAACACTGAAGCTTTCTTT
CDR3aa: CASTLTGTGDNTEAFF

d_gene: NA
j_gene: TRBJ1-1
v_gene: TRBV7-8
abundance: NA
CDR3nt: TGTGCCAGCAGCTTAGAGAGTTTACTAAACACTGAAGCTTTCTTT
CDR3aa: CASSLESLLNTEAFF

d_gene: NA
j_gene: TRBJ1-1
v_gene: TRBV12-3/TRBV12-4
abundance: NA
CDR3nt: TGTGCCAGCAGTTTGGCCAGGGGTACTGAAGCTTTCTTT
CDR3aa: CASSLARGTEAFF

d_gene: NA
j_gene: TRBJ1-3
v_gene: TRBV3-1/TRBV3-2
abundance: NA
CDR3nt: TGTGCCAGCAGCCAAGATCGTACAGGGCAAAGAAACACCATATATTTT
CDR3aa: CASSQDRTGQRNTIYF

d_gene: TRBD1
j_gene: TRBJ2-7
v_gene: TRBV6-2/TRBV6-3
abundance: NA
CDR3nt: TGTGCCAGCAGTTACCCCAGGGGACAGGGGTACGAGCAGTACTTC
CDR3aa: CASSYPRGQGYEQYF

d_gene: NA
j_gene: TRBJ2-5
v_gene: TRBV18
abundance: NA
CDR3nt: TGTGCCAGCTCACGGCAAGAAGAGACCCAGTACTTC
CDR3aa: CASSRQEETQYF

d_gene: TRBD2
j_gene: TRBJ2-3
v_gene: TRBV6-2/TRBV6-3
abundance: NA
CDR3nt: TGTGCCAGCAGTTACCCTACCGGGACTAGCGCCGATACGCAGTATTTT
CDR3aa: CASSYPTGTSADTQYF

d_gene: TRBD2
j_gene: TRBJ2-3
v_gene: TRBV14
abundance: NA
CDR3nt: TGTGCCAGCAGCTCCACTAGCGGGAGTATTGCAGATACGCAGTATTTT
CDR3aa: CASSSTSGSIADTQYF

d_gene: TRBD1
j_gene: TRBJ1-5
v_gene: TRBV19
abundance: few
CDR3nt: TGTGCCAGTAGTATACTAACGGGACAGGGCAATCAGCCCCAGCATTTT
CDR3aa: CASSILTGQGNQPQHF

d_gene: NA
j_gene: TRBJ1-1
v_gene: TRBV6-2/TRBV6-3
abundance: NA
CDR3nt: TGTGCCAGCAGCCTGACAGACGCTGAAGCTTTCTTT
CDR3aa: CASSLTDAEAFF

d_gene: NA
j_gene: TRBJ1-6
v_gene: TRBV7-2
abundance: NA
CDR3nt: TGTGCCAGCAGCCTCGTCTCGGGGGTACAATATAATTCACCCCTCCACTTT
CDR3aa: CASSLVSGVQYNSPLHF

d_gene: NA
j_gene: TRBJ1-6
v_gene: TRBV12-2
abundance: NA
CDR3nt: TGTGCAAGTCGCCCGACGGGGTTACCGGGGAGCAATTCACCCCTCCACTTT
CDR3aa: CASRPTGLPGSNSPLHF

d_gene: NA
j_gene: TRBJ1-1
v_gene: TRBV4-3
abundance: few
CDR3nt: TGCGCCAGCAGCCAAGACCACAGGCGGAACACTGAAGCTTTCTTT
CDR3aa: CASSQDHRRNTEAFF

d_gene: TRBD2
j_gene: TRBJ2-1
v_gene: TRBV3-1/TRBV3-2
abundance: NA
CDR3nt: TGTGCCAGCAGCCAAGTGCTAGCGGGGGGTAATGAGCAGTTCTTC
CDR3aa: CASSQVLAGGNEQFF

d_gene: TRBD1
j_gene: TRBJ1-1
v_gene: TRBV7-9
abundance: NA
CDR3nt: TGTGCCAGCAGCTTAGGGGACAGGGCAACGAACACTGAAGCTTTCTTT
CDR3aa: CASSLGDRATNTEAFF

d_gene: NA
j_gene: TRBJ1-2
v_gene: TRBV30
abundance: NA
CDR3nt: TGTGCCTGGAGTGTGACAGTGGGCTATGGCTACACCTTC
CDR3aa: CAWSVTVGYGYTF

d_gene: TRBD1
j_gene: TRBJ1-5
v_gene: TRBV7-9
abundance: NA
CDR3nt: TGTGCCAGCAGCTCATCCGACAGGGGGAATCAGCCCCAGCATTTT
CDR3aa: CASSSSDRGNQPQHF

d_gene: NA
j_gene: TRBJ2-3
v_gene: TRBV7-8
abundance: NA
CDR3nt: TGTGCCAGCAGCTTCCAGGGGTTCACAGATACGCAGTATTTT
CDR3aa: CASSFQGFTDTQYF

d_gene: TRBD2
j_gene: TRBJ2-7
v_gene: TRBV18
abundance: NA
CDR3nt: TGTGCCAGCTCACCCCAGCGGGACTCCTACGAGCAGTACTTC
CDR3aa: CASSPQRDSYEQYF

d_gene: NA
j_gene: TRBJ1-1
v_gene: TRBV9
abundance: NA
CDR3nt: TGTGCCAGCAGCGTAGGGGGGGAAGGACTGACAGCTTTCTTT
CDR3aa: CASSVGGEGLTAFF

d_gene: TRBD2
j_gene: TRBJ2-7
v_gene: TRBV30
abundance: once
CDR3nt: TGTGCCTGGAGGAAGACTAGCGGGGCCCATGTAGAGCAGTACTTC
CDR3aa: CAWRKTSGAHVEQYF

d_gene: NA
j_gene: TRBJ2-6
v_gene: TRBV18
abundance: NA
CDR3nt: TGTGCCAGCTCACTCGAAGGGGACTCTGGGGCCAACGTCCTGACTTTC
CDR3aa: CASSLEGDSGANVLTF

d_gene: TRBD1
j_gene: TRBJ1-1
v_gene: TRBV9
abundance: NA
CDR3nt: TGTGCCAGCAGCAGGTCCGGGACAGGGGGATGGAACACTGAAGCTTTCTTT
CDR3aa: CASSRSGTGGWNTEAFF

d_gene: NA
j_gene: TRBJ2-7
v_gene: TRBV29-1
abundance: few
CDR3nt: TGCAGCGTTGCCGGTGGCAGGGGGGAGGCAGCCTACGAGCAGTACTTC
CDR3aa: CSVAGGRGEAAYEQYF

d_gene: NA
j_gene: TRBJ2-7
v_gene: TRBV9
abundance: NA
CDR3nt: TGTGCCAGCAGCGGCGGTGGCTCCTACGAGCAGTACTTC
CDR3aa: CASSGGGSYEQYF

d_gene: NA
j_gene: TRBJ2-5
v_gene: TRBV5-1
abundance: NA
CDR3nt: TGCGCCAGCAGTATACAGGGAATTGGGGAGACCCAGTACTTC
CDR3aa: CASSIQGIGETQYF

d_gene: TRBD2
j_gene: TRBJ2-3
v_gene: TRBV15
abundance: NA
CDR3nt: TGTGCCACCAGCCTCTATAAACTAGCGGGGGGATTCACAGATACGCAGTATTTT
CDR3aa: CATSLYKLAGGFTDTQYF

d_gene: NA
j_gene: TRBJ1-3
v_gene: TRBV10-3
abundance: NA
CDR3nt: TGTGCCGGAGCAACAGGGTCTGGAAACACCATATATTTT
CDR3aa: CAGATGSGNTIYF

d_gene: NA
j_gene: TRBJ2-3
v_gene: TRBV11-3
abundance: NA
CDR3nt: TGTGCCAGCAGCTCACATAGCACAGATACGCAGTATTTT
CDR3aa: CASSSHSTDTQYF

d_gene: TRBD1
j_gene: TRBJ1-2
v_gene: TRBV27
abundance: NA
CDR3nt: TGTGCCAGCAGTTTAGGACAGGGGAACTATGGCTACACCTTC
CDR3aa: CASSLGQGNYGYTF

d_gene: NA
j_gene: TRBJ2-1
v_gene: TRBV15
abundance: NA
CDR3nt: TGTGCCGTATCGGCGGGCCTGAGCTCCTACAATGAGCAGTTCTTC
CDR3aa: CAVSAGLSSYNEQFF

d_gene: NA
j_gene: TRBJ2-3
v_gene: TRBV4-2
abundance: once
CDR3nt: TGTGCCAGCAGCCAATCGGGGGAAGTAGATACGCAGTATTTT
CDR3aa: CASSQSGEVDTQYF

d_gene: NA
j_gene: TRBJ2-7
v_gene: TRBV5-6
abundance: NA
CDR3nt: TGTGCCAGCAGCTCGTACTACGAGCAGTACTTC
CDR3aa: CASSSYYEQYF

d_gene: NA
j_gene: TRBJ1-1
v_gene: TRBV7-9
abundance: NA
CDR3nt: TGTGCCAGCAGCTTAATCGCCCGATGCCCCACTTTGAACACTGAAGCTTTCTTT
CDR3aa: CASSLIARCPTLNTEAFF

d_gene: TRBD1
j_gene: TRBJ1-1
v_gene: TRBV20-1
abundance: once
CDR3nt: TGCAGTGCTAGTACCGGGACAGACATGAACACTGAAGCTTTCTTT
CDR3aa: CSASTGTDMNTEAFF

d_gene: NA
j_gene: TRBJ1-3
v_gene: TRBV30
abundance: NA
CDR3nt: TGTGCCTGGAGCCTATTCGGAAACACCATATATTTT
CDR3aa: CAWSLFGNTIYF

d_gene: NA
j_gene: TRBJ2-5
v_gene: TRBV4-3
abundance: NA
CDR3nt: TGCGCCAGCAGCCAAGATAGGGGGAGGGTGGAGACCCAGTACTTC
CDR3aa: CASSQDRGRVETQYF

d_gene: NA
j_gene: TRBJ1-3
v_gene: TRBV20-1
abundance: NA
CDR3nt: TGCAGTGCTAGTCCCTTTGGGTGGGGTGAGGGCTCTGGAAACACCATATATTTT
CDR3aa: CSASPFGWGEGSGNTIYF

d_gene: NA
j_gene: TRBJ1-1
v_gene: TRBV18
abundance: NA
CDR3nt: TGTGCCAGCTCACGGCAGGGGAACACTGAAGCTTTCTTT
CDR3aa: CASSRQGNTEAFF

d_gene: NA
j_gene: TRBJ2-5
v_gene: TRBV12-5
abundance: NA
CDR3nt: TGTGCTAGTGGTTTGGTACAGGGGGAGGGCATCCAAGAGACCCAGTACTTC
CDR3aa: CASGLVQGEGIQETQYF

d_gene: TRBD1
j_gene: TRBJ1-1
v_gene: TRBV10-1
abundance: NA
CDR3nt: TGCGCCAGCAGTGAGGGGCAGGGGGTTATGACTGAAGCTTTCTTT
CDR3aa: CASSEGQGVMTEAFF

d_gene: NA
j_gene: TRBJ1-2
v_gene: TRBV18
abundance: NA
CDR3nt: TGTGCCAGCTCACCAGACTTGAGACTTGACTATGGCTACACCTTC
CDR3aa: CASSPDLRLDYGYTF

d_gene: TRBD1
j_gene: TRBJ1-6
v_gene: TRBV2
abundance: NA
CDR3nt: TGTGCCAGCAGGAAACAGGGGCTAGATTCACCCCTCCACTTT
CDR3aa: CASRKQGLDSPLHF

d_gene: NA
j_gene: TRBJ2-1
v_gene: TRBV4-3
abundance: once
CDR3nt: TGCGCCAGCAGCCACGGCGACAGGTTGTCCTACAATGAGCAGTTCTTC
CDR3aa: CASSHGDRLSYNEQFF

d_gene: NA
j_gene: TRBJ2-1
v_gene: TRBV6-5
abundance: NA
CDR3nt: TGTGCCAGCAGTTTGTCGGGACTCTTCTCCCATGAGCAGTTCTTC
CDR3aa: CASSLSGLFSHEQFF

d_gene: NA
j_gene: TRBJ1-1
v_gene: TRBV12-5
abundance: NA
CDR3nt: TGTGCTAGTGGTTTATTCGACACTGAAGCTTTCTTT
CDR3aa: CASGLFDTEAFF

d_gene: TRBD1
j_gene: TRBJ2-3
v_gene: TRBV13
abundance: NA
CDR3nt: TGTGCCAGCAGCTTAGGGGGGACAGGGAACCCAGATACGCAGTATTTT
CDR3aa: CASSLGGTGNPDTQYF

d_gene: TRBD2
j_gene: TRBJ2-7
v_gene: TRBV6-2/TRBV6-3
abundance: NA
CDR3nt: TGTGCCAGCAGCACCCTGCCGGGACTAGTGGGAGCAAAACCTTACGAGCAGTACTTC
CDR3aa: CASSTLPGLVGAKPYEQYF